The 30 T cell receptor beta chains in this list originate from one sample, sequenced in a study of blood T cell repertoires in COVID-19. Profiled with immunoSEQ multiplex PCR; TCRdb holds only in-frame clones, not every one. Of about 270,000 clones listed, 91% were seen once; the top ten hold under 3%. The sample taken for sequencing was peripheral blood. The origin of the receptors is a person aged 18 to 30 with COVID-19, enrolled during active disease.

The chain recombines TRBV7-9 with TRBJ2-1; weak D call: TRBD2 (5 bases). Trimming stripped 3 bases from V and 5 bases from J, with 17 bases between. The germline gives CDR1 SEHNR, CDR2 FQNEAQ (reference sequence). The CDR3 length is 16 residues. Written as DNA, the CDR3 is TGTGCCAGCAGCTTGAGGACTCTGAGCGTGGACAATGAGCAGTTCTTC. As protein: CASSLRTLSVDNEQFF.

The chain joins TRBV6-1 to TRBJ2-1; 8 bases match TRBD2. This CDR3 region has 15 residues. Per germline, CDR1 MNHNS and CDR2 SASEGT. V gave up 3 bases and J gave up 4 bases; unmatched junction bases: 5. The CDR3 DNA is TGTGCCAGCAGTGAGTGGGCTAGCGGGTACAATGAGCAGTTCTTC. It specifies CASSEWASGYNEQFF.

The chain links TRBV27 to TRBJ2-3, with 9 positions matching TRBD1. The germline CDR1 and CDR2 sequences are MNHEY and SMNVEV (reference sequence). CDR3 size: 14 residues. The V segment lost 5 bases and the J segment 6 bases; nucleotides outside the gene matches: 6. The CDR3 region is CASSMGQGADTQYF. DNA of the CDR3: TGTGCCAGCAGTATGGGACAGGGTGCGGATACGCAGTATTTT.

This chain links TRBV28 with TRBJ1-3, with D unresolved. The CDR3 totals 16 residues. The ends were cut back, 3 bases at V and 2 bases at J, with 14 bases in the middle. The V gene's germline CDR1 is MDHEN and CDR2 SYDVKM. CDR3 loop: CASSLDQRAPGNTIYF. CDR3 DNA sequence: TGTGCCAGCAGTTTGGACCAGAGGGCGCCTGGAAACACCATATATTTT.

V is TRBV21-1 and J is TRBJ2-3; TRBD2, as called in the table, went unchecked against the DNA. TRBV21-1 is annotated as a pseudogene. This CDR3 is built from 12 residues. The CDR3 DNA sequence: TGTGCCGAAGCGGGAGGGCCCGATACGCAGTATTTT. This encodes CAEAGGPDTQYF.

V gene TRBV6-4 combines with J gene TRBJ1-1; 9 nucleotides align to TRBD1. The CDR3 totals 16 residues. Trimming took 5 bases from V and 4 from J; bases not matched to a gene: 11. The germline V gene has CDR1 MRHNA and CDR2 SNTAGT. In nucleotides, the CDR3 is TGTGCCAGCAGTCTCCGAGGGACAGGGCCGACCACTGAAGCTTTCTTT. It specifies CASSLRGTGPTTEAFF.

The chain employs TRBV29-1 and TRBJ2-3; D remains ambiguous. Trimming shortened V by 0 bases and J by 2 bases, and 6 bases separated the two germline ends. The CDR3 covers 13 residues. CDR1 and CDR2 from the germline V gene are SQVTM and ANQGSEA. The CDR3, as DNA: TGCAGCGTTGAAGAGAGCTCCACAGATACGCAGTATTTT. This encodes CSVEESSTDTQYF.

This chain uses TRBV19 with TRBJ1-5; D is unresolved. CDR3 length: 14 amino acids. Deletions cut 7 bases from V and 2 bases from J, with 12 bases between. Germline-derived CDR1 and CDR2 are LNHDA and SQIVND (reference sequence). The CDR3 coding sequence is TGTGCCAGTACCACTCCGCTGGGCAATCAGCCCCAGCATTTT. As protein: CASTTPLGNQPQHF.

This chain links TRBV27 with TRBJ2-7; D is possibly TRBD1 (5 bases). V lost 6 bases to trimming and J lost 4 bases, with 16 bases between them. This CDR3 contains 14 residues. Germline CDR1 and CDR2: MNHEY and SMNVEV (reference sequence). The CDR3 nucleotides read TGTGCCAGCAGAGAAAAGGGGAAGATGTACGAGCAGTACTTC. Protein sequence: CASREKGKMYEQYF.

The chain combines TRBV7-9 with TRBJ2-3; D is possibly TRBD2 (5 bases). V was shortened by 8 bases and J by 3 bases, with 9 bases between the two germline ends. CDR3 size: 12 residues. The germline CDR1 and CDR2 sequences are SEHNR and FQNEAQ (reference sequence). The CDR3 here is CASLGRTDTQYF. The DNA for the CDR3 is TGTGCCAGCCTGGGGAGAACAGATACGCAGTATTTT. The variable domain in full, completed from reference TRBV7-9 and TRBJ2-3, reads DTGVSQNPRHKITKRGQNVTFRCDPISEHNRLYWYRQTLGQGPEFLTYFQNEAQLEKSRLLSDRFSAERPKGSFSTLEIQRTEQGDSAMYLCASLGRTDTQYFGPGTRLTVL.

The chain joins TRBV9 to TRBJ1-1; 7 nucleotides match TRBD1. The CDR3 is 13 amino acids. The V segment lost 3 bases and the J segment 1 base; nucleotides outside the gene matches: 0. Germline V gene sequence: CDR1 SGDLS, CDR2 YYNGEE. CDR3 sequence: CASSGQGNTEAFF. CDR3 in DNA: TGTGCCAGCAGCGGACAGGGGAACACTGAAGCTTTCTTT.

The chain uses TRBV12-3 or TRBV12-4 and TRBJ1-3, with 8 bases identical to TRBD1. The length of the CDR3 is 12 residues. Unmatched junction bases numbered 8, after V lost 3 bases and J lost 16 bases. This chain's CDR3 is CASSLTLGQAYF. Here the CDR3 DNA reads TGTGCCAGCAGTTTGACTCTGGGACAGGCTTATTTT.

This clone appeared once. The CDR3: CASGLAAAYEQYF. For the CDR3, the DNA is TGTGCCAGTGGACTAGCGGCCGCCTACGAGCAGTACTTC. This chain joins TRBV5-6 and TRBJ2-7; the match to TRBD2 covers 10 bases. Germline assignment: CDR1 SGHDT and CDR2 YYEEEE. The CDR3 length is 13 residues. The junction had 4 bases not matched to a gene; V was cut back by 8 bases and J by 2 bases.

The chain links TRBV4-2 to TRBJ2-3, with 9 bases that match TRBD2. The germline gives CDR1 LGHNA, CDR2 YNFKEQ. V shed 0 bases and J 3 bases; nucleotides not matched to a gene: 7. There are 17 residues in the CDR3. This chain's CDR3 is CASSQESGGRVTDTQYF. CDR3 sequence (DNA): TGTGCCAGCAGCCAAGAAAGCGGGGGGCGCGTAACAGATACGCAGTATTTT.

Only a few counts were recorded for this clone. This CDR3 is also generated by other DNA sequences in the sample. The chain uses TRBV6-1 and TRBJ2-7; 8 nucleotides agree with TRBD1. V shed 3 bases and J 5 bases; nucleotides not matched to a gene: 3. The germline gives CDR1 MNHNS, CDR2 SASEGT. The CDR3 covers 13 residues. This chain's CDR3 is CASSERQGHEQYF. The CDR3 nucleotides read TGTGCCAGCAGTGAGAGACAGGGGCACGAGCAGTACTTC.

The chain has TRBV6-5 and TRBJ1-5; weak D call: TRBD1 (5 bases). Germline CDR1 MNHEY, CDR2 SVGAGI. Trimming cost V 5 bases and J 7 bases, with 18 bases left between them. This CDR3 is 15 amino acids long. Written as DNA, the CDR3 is TGTGCCAGCAGTCACCTTGGGCAGGGAGGACAGCCCCAGCATTTT. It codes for CASSHLGQGGQPQHF.

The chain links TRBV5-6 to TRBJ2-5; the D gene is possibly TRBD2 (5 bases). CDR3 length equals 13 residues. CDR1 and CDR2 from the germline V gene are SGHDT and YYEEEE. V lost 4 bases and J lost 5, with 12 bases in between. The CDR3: CASSPGSKETQYF. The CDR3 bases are TGTGCCAGCAGCCCGGGATCGAAGGAGACCCAGTACTTC.

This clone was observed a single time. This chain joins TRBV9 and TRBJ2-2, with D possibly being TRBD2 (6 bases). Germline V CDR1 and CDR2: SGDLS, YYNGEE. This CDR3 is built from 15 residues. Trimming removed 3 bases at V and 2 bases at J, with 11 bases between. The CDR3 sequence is CASSAFSGNTGELFF. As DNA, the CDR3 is TGTGCCAGCAGCGCCTTTAGCGGTAACACCGGGGAGCTGTTTTTT.

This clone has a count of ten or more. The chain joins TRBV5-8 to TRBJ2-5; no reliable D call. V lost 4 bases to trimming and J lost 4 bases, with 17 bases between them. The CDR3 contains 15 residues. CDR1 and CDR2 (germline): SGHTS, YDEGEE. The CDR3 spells CASSLEPRQRETQYF. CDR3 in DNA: TGTGCCAGCAGCCTGGAGCCTAGGCAGCGAGAGACCCAGTACTTC.

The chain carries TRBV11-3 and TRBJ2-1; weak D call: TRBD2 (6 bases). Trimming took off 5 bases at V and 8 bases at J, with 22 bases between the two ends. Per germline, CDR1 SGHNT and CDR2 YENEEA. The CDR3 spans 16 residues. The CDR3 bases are TGTGCCAGCAGCCCGAAGGGGCCCATTAGCGGCGATGAGCAGTTCTTC. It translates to CASSPKGPISGDEQFF.

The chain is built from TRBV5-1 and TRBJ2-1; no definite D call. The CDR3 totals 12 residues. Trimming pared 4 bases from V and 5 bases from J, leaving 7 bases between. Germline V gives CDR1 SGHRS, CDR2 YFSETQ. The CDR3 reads CASSPYDNEQFF. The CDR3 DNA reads TGCGCCAGCAGCCCCTACGACAATGAGCAGTTCTTC.

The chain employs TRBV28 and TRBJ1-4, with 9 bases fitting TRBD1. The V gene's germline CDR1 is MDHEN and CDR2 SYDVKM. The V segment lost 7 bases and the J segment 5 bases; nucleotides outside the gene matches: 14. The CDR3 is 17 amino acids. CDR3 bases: TGTGCCAGCACGGGAAATCCGGGACAGGGCAAGAATGAAAAACTGTTTTTT. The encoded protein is CASTGNPGQGKNEKLFF.

CDR3 coding DNA: TGTGCCAGTAGTATAGGACAGGGGGCGGCCTACAATGAGCAGTTCTTC. It translates to CASSIGQGAAYNEQFF. The rearrangement joins TRBV19 to TRBJ2-1; 10 bases are a match to TRBD1. Trimming at V came to 1 base and at J to 2 bases, leaving 2 bases not matched to a gene. CDR3 length equals 16 residues. Germline V gene data show CDR1 as LNHDA and CDR2 as SQIVND (reference sequence).

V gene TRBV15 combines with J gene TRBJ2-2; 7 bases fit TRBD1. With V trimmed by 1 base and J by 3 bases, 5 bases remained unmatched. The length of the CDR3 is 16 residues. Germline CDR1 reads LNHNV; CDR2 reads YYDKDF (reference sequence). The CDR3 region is CATSRGWDSHTGELFF. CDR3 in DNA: TGTGCCACCAGCAGAGGCTGGGACAGTCACACCGGGGAGCTGTTTTTT.

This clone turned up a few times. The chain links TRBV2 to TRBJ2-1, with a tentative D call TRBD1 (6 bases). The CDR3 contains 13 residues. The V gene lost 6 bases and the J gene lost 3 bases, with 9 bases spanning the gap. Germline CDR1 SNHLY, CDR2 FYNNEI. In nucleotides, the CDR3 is TGTGCCAGCAGCGGGGACAACTACAATGAGCAGTTCTTC. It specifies CASSGDNYNEQFF.

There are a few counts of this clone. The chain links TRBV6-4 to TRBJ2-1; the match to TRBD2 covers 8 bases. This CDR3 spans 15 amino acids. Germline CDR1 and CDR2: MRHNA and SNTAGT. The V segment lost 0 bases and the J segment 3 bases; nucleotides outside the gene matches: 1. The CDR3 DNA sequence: TGTGCCAGCAGTGACTCTAGCGGGGACTACAATGAGCAGTTCTTC. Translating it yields CASSDSSGDYNEQFF.

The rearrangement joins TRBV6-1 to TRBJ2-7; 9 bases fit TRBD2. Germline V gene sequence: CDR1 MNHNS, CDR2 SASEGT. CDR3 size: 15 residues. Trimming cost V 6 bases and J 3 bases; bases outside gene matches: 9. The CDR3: CASRPGTSRFYEQYF. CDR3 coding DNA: TGTGCCAGCAGACCCGGGACTAGCCGATTCTACGAGCAGTACTTC.

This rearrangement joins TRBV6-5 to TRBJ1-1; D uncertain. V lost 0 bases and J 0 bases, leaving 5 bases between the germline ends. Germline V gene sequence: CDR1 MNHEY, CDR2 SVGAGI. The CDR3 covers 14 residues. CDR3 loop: CASSYSSLNTEAFF. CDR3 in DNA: TGTGCCAGCAGTTACTCATCCTTGAACACTGAAGCTTTCTTT.

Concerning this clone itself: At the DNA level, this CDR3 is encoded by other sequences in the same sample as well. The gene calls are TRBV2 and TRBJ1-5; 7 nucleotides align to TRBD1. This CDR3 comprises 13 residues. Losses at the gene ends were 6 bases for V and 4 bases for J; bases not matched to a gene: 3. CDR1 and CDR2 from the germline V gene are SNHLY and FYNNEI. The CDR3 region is CASRRGLNQPQHF. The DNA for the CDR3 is TGTGCCAGCAGGAGGGGGCTAAATCAGCCCCAGCATTTT.

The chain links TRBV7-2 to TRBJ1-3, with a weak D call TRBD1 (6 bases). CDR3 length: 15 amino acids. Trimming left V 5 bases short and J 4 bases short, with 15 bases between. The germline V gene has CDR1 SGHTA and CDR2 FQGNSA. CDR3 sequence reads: CASSTTQGTGNTIYF. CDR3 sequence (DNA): TGTGCCAGCAGCACTACACAGGGAACGGGAAACACCATATATTTT.